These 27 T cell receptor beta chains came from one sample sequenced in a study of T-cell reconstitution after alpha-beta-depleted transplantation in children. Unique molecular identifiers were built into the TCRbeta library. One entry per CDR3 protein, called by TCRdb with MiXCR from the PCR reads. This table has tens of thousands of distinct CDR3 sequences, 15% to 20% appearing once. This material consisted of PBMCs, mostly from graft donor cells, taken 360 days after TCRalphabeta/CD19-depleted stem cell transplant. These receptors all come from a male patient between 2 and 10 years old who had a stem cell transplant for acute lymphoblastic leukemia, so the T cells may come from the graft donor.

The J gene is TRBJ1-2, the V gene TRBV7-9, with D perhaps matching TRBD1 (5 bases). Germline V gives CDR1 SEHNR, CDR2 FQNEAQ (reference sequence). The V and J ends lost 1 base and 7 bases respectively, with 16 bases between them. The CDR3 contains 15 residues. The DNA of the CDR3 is TGTGCCAGCAGCTTAGAGGCAGGCCAGGGTGGTGGCTACACCTTC. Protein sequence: CASSLEAGQGGGYTF.

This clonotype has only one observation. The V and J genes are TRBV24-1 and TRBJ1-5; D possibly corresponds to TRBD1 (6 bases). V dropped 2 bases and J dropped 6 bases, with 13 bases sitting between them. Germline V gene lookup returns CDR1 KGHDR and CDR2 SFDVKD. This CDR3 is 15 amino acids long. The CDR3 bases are TGTGCCACCAGTGATTCCCGGACAGTAGGTCAGCCCCAGCATTTT. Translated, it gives CATSDSRTVGQPQHF.

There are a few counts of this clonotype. In nucleotides, the CDR3 is TGCGCCAGCAGCCACGACGGGACAGATACGCAGTATTTT. Translated, it gives CASSHDGTDTQYF. The V gene is TRBV5-1, the J gene TRBJ2-3; D gene unclear. Germline CDR1 is SGHRS and CDR2 is YFSETQ. The CDR3 totals 13 residues. V was cut by 4 bases and J by 3 bases, with 9 bases left in between.

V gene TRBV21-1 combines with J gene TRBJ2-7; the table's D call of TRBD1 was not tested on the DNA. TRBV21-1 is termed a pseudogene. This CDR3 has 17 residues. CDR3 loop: CASSPRGTGLSSYEQYF. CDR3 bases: TGTGCCAGCAGTCCGAGAGGTACAGGATTAAGCTCCTACGAGCAGTACTTC.

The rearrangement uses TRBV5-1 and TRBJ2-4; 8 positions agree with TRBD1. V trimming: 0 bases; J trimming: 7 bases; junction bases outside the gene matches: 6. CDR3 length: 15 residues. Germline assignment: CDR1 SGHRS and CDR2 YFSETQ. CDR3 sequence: CASSLASGTGNIQYF. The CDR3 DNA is TGCGCCAGCAGCTTGGCCTCTGGGACAGGTAACATTCAGTACTTC.

As DNA, the CDR3 is TGCGCCAGCAGCCAAGATCCGCCTCGGACATTCCCCCGGCCCAAAAACATTCAGTACTTC. Protein: CASSQDPPRTFPRPKNIQYF. The V and J genes are TRBV4-1 and TRBJ2-4, with a tentative D call TRBD1 (5 bases). The CDR3 has 20 residues. Trimming removed 0 bases at V and 2 bases at J, with 23 bases between. Germline CDR1 MGHRA, CDR2 YSYEKL.

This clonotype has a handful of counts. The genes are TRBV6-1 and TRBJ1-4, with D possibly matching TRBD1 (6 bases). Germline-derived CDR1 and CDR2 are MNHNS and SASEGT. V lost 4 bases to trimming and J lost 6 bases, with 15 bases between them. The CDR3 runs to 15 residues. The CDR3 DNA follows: TGTGCCAGCAGTGGGGGCGGGGACATGGATGAAAAACTGTTTTTT. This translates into CASSGGGDMDEKLFF.

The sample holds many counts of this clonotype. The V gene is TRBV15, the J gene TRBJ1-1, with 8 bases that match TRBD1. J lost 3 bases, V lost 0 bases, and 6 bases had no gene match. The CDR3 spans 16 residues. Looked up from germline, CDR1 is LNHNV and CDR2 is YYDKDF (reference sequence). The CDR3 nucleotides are TGTGCCACCAGCAGAGACAGTTACAGGGGGGACACTGAAGCTTTCTTT. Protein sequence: CATSRDSYRGDTEAFF.

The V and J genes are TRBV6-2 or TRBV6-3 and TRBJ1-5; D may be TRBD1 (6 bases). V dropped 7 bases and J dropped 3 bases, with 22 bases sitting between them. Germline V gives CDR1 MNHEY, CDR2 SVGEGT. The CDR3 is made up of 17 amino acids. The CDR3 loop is CASTPRGGQIDNQPQHF. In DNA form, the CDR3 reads TGTGCCAGCACCCCGCGGGGTGGACAGATCGACAATCAGCCCCAGCATTTT.

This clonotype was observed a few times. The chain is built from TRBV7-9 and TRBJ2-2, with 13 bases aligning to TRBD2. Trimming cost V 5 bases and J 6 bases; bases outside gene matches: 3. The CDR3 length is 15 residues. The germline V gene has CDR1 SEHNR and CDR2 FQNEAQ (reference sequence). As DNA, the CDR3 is TGTGCCAGCAGCCGGACTAGCGGGAGTTCCGGGGAGCTGTTTTTT. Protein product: CASSRTSGSSGELFF.

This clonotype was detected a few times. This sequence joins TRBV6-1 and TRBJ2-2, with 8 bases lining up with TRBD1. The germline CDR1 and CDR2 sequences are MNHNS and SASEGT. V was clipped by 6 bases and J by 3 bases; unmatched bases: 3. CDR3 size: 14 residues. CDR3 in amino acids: CASSLTGDTGELFF. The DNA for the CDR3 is TGTGCCAGCAGCCTGACAGGGGACACCGGGGAGCTGTTTTTT.

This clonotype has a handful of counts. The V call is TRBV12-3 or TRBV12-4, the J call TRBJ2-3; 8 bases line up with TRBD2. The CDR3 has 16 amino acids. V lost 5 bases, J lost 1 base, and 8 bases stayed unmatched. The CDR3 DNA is TGTGCCAGCAGTCCAGGATTTAGCGGGGGCACAGATACGCAGTATTTT. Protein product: CASSPGFSGGTDTQYF.

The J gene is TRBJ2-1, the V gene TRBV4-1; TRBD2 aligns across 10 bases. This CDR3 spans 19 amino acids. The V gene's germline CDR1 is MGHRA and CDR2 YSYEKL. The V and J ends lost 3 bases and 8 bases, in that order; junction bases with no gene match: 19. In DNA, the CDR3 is TGCGCCAGCAGCCAGTACCCAGCGGGAGGGCCCAAAAAGTCGGATGAGCAGTTCTTC. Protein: CASSQYPAGGPKKSDEQFF.

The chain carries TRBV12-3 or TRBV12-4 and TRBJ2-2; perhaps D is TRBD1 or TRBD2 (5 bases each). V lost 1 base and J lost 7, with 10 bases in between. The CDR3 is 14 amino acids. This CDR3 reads CASSLVRESGELFF. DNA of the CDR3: TGTGCCAGCAGTTTAGTCAGGGAGAGCGGGGAGCTGTTTTTT.

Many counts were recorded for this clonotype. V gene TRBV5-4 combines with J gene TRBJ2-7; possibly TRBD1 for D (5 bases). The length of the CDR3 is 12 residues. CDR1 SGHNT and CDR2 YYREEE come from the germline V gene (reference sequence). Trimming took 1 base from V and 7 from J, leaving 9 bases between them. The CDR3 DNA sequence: TGTGCCAGCAGCTTGACAGGTGATGAGCAGTACTTC. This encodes CASSLTGDEQYF.

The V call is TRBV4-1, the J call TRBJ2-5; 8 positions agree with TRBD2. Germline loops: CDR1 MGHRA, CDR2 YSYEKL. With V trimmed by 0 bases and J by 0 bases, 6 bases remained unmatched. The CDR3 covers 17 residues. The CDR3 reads CASSQDLAGPNQETQYF. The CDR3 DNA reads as TGCGCCAGCAGCCAAGATCTAGCGGGCCCAAACCAAGAGACCCAGTACTTC.

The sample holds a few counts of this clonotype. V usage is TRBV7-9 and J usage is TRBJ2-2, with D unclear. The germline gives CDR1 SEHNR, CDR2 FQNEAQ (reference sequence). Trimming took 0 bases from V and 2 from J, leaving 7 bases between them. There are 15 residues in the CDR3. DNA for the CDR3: TGTGCCAGCAGCTTAGCCGGGTCCAACACCGGGGAGCTGTTTTTT. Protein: CASSLAGSNTGELFF. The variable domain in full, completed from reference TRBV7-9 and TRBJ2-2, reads DTGVSQNPRHKITKRGQNVTFRCDPISEHNRLYWYRQTLGQGPEFLTYFQNEAQLEKSRLLSDRFSAERPKGSFSTLEIQRTEQGDSAMYLCASSLAGSNTGELFFGEGSRLTVL.

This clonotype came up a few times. The CDR3 bases are TGTGCCAGCTCCGTCGTAGGCAAAAACATTCAGTACTTC. This codes for CASSVVGKNIQYF. This sequence joins TRBV18 and TRBJ2-4, with no clear D. The CDR3 loop spans 13 amino acids. V lost 6 bases and J lost 3, with 9 bases in between. Per germline, CDR1 KGHSH and CDR2 LQKENI.

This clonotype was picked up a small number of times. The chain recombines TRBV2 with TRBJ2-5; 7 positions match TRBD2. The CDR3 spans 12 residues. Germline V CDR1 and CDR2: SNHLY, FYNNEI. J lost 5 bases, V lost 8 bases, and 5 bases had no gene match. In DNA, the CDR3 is TGTGCCAGCGAGCGGGACGGGGAGACCCAGTACTTC. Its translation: CASERDGETQYF.

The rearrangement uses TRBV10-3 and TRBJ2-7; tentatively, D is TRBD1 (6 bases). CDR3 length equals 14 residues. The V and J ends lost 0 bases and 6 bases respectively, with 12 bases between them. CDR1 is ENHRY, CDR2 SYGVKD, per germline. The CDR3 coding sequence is TGTGCCATCAGTGAGTCGGGGGCCACCTTCGAGCAGTACTTC. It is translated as CAISESGATFEQYF.

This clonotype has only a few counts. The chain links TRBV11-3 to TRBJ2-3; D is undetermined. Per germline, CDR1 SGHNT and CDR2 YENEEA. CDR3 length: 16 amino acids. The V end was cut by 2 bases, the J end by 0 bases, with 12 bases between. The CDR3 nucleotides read TGTGCCAGCAGCTTAATTTCGGCCACTAGCACAGATACGCAGTATTTT. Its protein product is CASSLISATSTDTQYF.

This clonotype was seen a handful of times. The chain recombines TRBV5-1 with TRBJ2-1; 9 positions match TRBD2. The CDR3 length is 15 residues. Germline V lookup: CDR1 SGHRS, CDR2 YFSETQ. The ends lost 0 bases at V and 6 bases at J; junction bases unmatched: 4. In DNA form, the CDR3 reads TGCGCCAGCAGCTTGGCTGGGACTAGCCTCAATGAGCAGTTCTTC. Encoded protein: CASSLAGTSLNEQFF.

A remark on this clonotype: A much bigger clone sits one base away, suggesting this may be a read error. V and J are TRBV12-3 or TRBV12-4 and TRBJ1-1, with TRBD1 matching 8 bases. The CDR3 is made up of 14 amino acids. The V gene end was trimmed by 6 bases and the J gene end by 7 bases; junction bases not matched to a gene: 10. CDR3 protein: CASRSQGVGGEAFF. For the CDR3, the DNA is TGTGCCAGCAGATCACAGGGGGTCGGAGGTGAAGCTTTCTTT.

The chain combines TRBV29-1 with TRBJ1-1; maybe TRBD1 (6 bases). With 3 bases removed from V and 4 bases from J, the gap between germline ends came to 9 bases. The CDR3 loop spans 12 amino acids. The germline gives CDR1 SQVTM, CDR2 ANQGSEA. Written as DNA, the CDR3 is TGCAGCGTTGACAGGGGAGGCACTGAAGCTTTCTTT. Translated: CSVDRGGTEAFF.

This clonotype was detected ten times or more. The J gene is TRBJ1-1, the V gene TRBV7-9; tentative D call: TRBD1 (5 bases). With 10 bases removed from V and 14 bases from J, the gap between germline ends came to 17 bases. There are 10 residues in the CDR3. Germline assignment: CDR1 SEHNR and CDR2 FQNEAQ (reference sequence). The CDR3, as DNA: TGTGCCACCCGAGAGGGGTTCCTCTTCTTT. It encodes CATREGFLFF.

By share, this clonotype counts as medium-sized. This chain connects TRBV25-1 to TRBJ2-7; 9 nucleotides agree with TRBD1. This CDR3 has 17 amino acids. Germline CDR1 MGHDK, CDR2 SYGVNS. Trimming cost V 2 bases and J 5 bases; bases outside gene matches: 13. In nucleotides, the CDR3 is TGTGCCAGCAGTGAAACCCGCGCGGGGACAGGGACTAACGAGCAGTACTTC. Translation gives CASSETRAGTGTNEQYF.

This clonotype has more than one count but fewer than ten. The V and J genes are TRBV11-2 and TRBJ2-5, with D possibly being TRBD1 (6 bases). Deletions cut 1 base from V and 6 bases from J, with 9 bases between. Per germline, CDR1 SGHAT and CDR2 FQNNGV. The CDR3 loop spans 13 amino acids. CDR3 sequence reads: CASSLGTGKTQYF. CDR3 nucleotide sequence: TGTGCCAGCAGCTTAGGAACAGGGAAGACCCAGTACTTC.